These 19 T cell receptor beta chains were all obtained from the same sample, sequenced in a study of blood T cell repertoires in COVID-19. The assay was immunoSEQ multiplex PCR, and TCRdb's table has in-frame clones only and misses some. The sample holds hundreds of thousands of clones, 90% to 95% seen once. Sequenced material: peripheral blood. Receptors were obtained from a woman younger than 35 who had recovered from COVID-19.

The chain joins TRBV7-2 to TRBJ2-1; D is possibly TRBD2 (6 bases). The V gene lost 1 base and the J gene lost 9 bases, with 13 bases spanning the gap. There are 14 residues in the CDR3. Germline V gene sequence: CDR1 SGHTA, CDR2 FQGNSA. CDR3 in DNA: TGTGCCAGCAGCTTAGTGACTGGGCGGGGTGAGCAGTTCTTC. This encodes CASSLVTGRGEQFF.

The chain has TRBV3-1 (or the pseudogene TRBV3-2) and TRBJ1-1, with unresolved D. V gave up 4 bases and J gave up 1 base, with 13 bases separating them. The CDR3 covers 15 residues. Per the germline V gene, CDR1 is LGHDT and CDR2 is YNNKEL (reference sequence). CDR3 bases: TGTGCCAGCAGCCCAGCTTCTACTAGGAACACTGAAGCTTTCTTT. It translates to CASSPASTRNTEAFF.

About this clone: Other nucleotide sequences in the sample specify the same CDR3. The chain is built from TRBV19 and TRBJ1-1, with a possible D match to TRBD1 (5 bases). The CDR3 consists of 14 residues. The V gene's germline CDR1 is LNHDA and CDR2 SQIVND (reference sequence). The V and J ends lost 1 base and 0 bases respectively, with 6 bases between them. The CDR3 protein is CASSIGQMNTEAFF. The CDR3, as DNA: TGTGCCAGTAGTATAGGACAGATGAACACTGAAGCTTTCTTT.

This chain links TRBV28 with TRBJ1-2; TRBD1 is a possible D gene (6 bases). Germline assignment: CDR1 MDHEN and CDR2 SYDVKM. The V end was cut by 3 bases, the J end by 10 bases, with 9 bases between. The CDR3 spans 11 residues. For the CDR3, the DNA is TGTGCCAGCAGTTTCTACAGGGACTACACCTTC. Its protein is CASSFYRDYTF.

This chain links TRBV6-2 or TRBV6-3 with TRBJ1-5, with a possible D match to TRBD1 (5 bases). The CDR3 has 14 amino acids. CDR1 and CDR2 (germline): MNHEY, SVGEGT. Trimming stripped 2 bases from V and 9 bases from J, with 14 bases between. CDR3 in DNA: TGTGCCAGCAGTTACCTCTCAGGGTCCCGGCCCCAGCATTTT. It translates to CASSYLSGSRPQHF.

The chain combines TRBV19 with TRBJ2-1; 8 bases are a match to TRBD2. Germline CDR1 reads LNHDA; CDR2 reads SQIVND (reference sequence). This CDR3 contains 13 residues. V shed 7 bases, J shed 8 bases, and the junction held 7 bases outside the gene matches. The CDR3 bases are TGTGCCAGTACCCCGCGGGGGGCCCATGAGCAGTTCTTC. Protein product: CASTPRGAHEQFF.

V gene TRBV4-1 combines with J gene TRBJ2-5, with 7 positions matching TRBD2. This CDR3 is 16 amino acids long. The germline V gene has CDR1 MGHRA and CDR2 YSYEKL. V lost 0 bases to trimming and J lost 2 bases; unmatched junction nucleotides: 6. CDR3 in DNA: TGCGCCAGCAGCCAAGATCATCGCGGGGGACAAGAGACCCAGTACTTC. Its translation is CASSQDHRGGQETQYF.

This clone was recorded once. The genes are TRBV27 and TRBJ2-1, with TRBD2 identical over 10 bases. The CDR3 is 16 residues long. The V and J ends lost 3 bases and 7 bases, in that order; junction bases with no gene match: 9. Germline CDR1 reads MNHEY; CDR2 reads SMNVEV (reference sequence). CDR3: CASSLRLAGAGNEQFF. In DNA, the CDR3 is TGTGCCAGCAGTTTGCGCCTAGCGGGAGCCGGGAATGAGCAGTTCTTC.

This clone is a singleton in its sample. The chain has TRBV7-9 and TRBJ1-6; 9 bases line up with TRBD1. The CDR3 sequence is 15 residues long. The V gene's germline CDR1 is SEHNR and CDR2 FQNEAQ (reference sequence). Trimming cost V 3 bases and J 6 bases; bases outside gene matches: 3. This chain's CDR3 is CASSLVGQGNSPLHF. As DNA, the CDR3 is TGTGCCAGCAGCTTGGTGGGACAGGGTAATTCACCCCTCCACTTT.

This chain joins TRBV6-2 or TRBV6-3 and TRBJ2-7; possible D gene TRBD1, 5 bases. Trimming shortened V by 4 bases and J by 3 bases, and 10 bases separated the two germline ends. Germline V gives CDR1 MNHEY, CDR2 SVGEGT. The CDR3 is made up of 13 amino acids. This CDR3 is CASSWGRYYEQYV. The CDR3 region has the DNA TGTGCCAGCAGTTGGGGCAGGTACTACGAGCAGTACGTC.

This clone appeared once. The chain combines TRBV19 with TRBJ1-5; D gene uncertain. The germline V gene encodes CDR1 LNHDA and CDR2 SQIVND (reference sequence). Trimming removed 6 bases at V and 4 bases at J, with 16 bases between. The CDR3 contains 15 residues. CDR3 nucleotide sequence: TGTGCCAGTAGACCGCCCCCAGGCAGGAATCAGCCCCAGCATTTT. This codes for CASRPPPGRNQPQHF.

This chain connects TRBV5-1 to TRBJ2-1; TRBD2 agrees at 12 bases. Germline V gene data show CDR1 as SGHRS and CDR2 as YFSETQ. This CDR3 region has 24 residues. V was clipped by 4 bases and J by 0 bases; unmatched bases: 26. This CDR3 is CASSPRGTQVTSGRPLLSYNEQFF. In DNA form, the CDR3 reads TGCGCCAGCAGCCCGAGGGGGACTCAAGTAACTAGCGGGAGGCCCCTCCTCTCCTACAATGAGCAGTTCTTC.

This chain joins TRBV3-1 (or the pseudogene TRBV3-2) and TRBJ1-1; a possible D gene is TRBD1 (6 bases). The CDR3 sequence is 16 residues long. Germline V gene data show CDR1 as LGHDT and CDR2 as YNNKEL (reference sequence). V was trimmed by 4 bases and J by 4 bases, leaving 19 bases between them. DNA of the CDR3: TGTGCCAGCAGCCCCGTCGGGGCAGGGGTTGGCACTGAAGCTTTCTTT. Translated: CASSPVGAGVGTEAFF.

The V gene is TRBV19, the J gene TRBJ2-5, with D possibly being TRBD2 (7 bases). The CDR3 has 15 amino acids. Germline V gene sequence: CDR1 LNHDA, CDR2 SQIVND (reference sequence). Trimming left V 4 bases short and J 1 base short, with 13 bases between. The CDR3 protein is CASSREGDPQETQYF. The DNA of the CDR3 is TGTGCCAGTAGTAGGGAGGGGGATCCCCAAGAGACCCAGTACTTC.

The chain uses TRBV9 and TRBJ2-1; TRBD1 matches at 10 bases. In germline, CDR1 is SGDLS, CDR2 YYNGEE. V was clipped by 4 bases and J by 7 bases; unmatched bases: 11. This CDR3 is built from 16 residues. The CDR3 is CASSTRQGASFNEQFF. The CDR3 DNA reads as TGTGCCAGCAGCACACGACAGGGGGCGAGTTTTAATGAGCAGTTCTTC.

J is TRBJ2-5 and V is TRBV27, with no clear D. CDR1 is MNHEY, CDR2 SMNVEV, per germline (reference sequence). V was cut by 8 bases and J by 5 bases, with 6 bases left in between. This CDR3 comprises 10 residues. Here the CDR3 reads CASPRETQYF. The DNA of the CDR3 is TGTGCCAGCCCGCGGGAGACCCAGTACTTC.

The J gene is TRBJ1-4, the V gene TRBV11-2; 7 nucleotides line up with TRBD1. This CDR3 has 15 amino acids. V shed 3 bases and J 8 bases; nucleotides not matched to a gene: 9. CDR1 and CDR2 from the germline V gene are SGHAT and FQNNGV. As DNA, the CDR3 is TGTGCCAGCAGCTTTACGAGGGGGCTCGGGGAAAAACTGTTTTTT. Encoded protein: CASSFTRGLGEKLFF. The complete variable domain, with remaining parts taken from reference TRBV11-2 and TRBJ1-4, reads EAGVAQSPRYKIIEKRQSVAFWCNPISGHATLYWYQQILGQGPKLLIQFQNNGVVDDSQLPKDRFSAERLKGVDSTLKIQPAKLEDSAVYLCASSFTRGLGEKLFFGSGTQLSVL.

This chain uses TRBV9 with TRBJ1-2; the match to TRBD1 covers 8 bases. This CDR3 is built from 15 residues. J gave up 5 bases and V 2 bases, and 8 bases lay outside the gene matches. Germline CDR1 SGDLS, CDR2 YYNGEE. CDR3 DNA: TGTGCCAGCAGCGTCACAGGGGGTTTTGGGTATGGCTACACCTTC. The encoded protein is CASSVTGGFGYGYTF.

CDR3 amino acids: CASSMGARGGLTDTQYF. CDR3 sequence (DNA): TGCGCCAGCAGCATGGGGGCCCGTGGGGGCCTCACAGATACGCAGTATTTT. This sequence joins TRBV5-1 and TRBJ2-3, with a tentative D call TRBD1 (6 bases). Germline CDR1 SGHRS, CDR2 YFSETQ. The CDR3 has 17 amino acids. V gave up 4 bases and J gave up 2 bases, with 20 bases separating them.